The rows below give T cell receptor beta chains drawn from one sample of a study of shared clonotypes between healthy human individuals. Sequenced by immunoSEQ multiplex PCR; TCRdb stores in-frame clones only, minus some. Among about 2 million clones listed, 85% to 95% were seen once. The specimen sequenced was naive CD8+ T cells sorted from blood. The origin of the receptors is a young man in good health. The CDR3 runs from the conserved cysteine through the conserved F or W. Each record gives: clone size, J gene, D gene, V gene, CDR3 DNA, CDR3 protein. The D gene is left open where the match is weak. For some rows the clone size is stated as once, few or many, or as a class when expanded; others skip it.

size: -
J: TRBJ1-1
D: -
V: TRBV19
DNA: TGTGCCAGTTTTGAGGCTGAAGCTTTCTTT
CDR3: CASFEAEAFF

size: -
J: TRBJ2-7
D: TRBD1
V: TRBV5-6
DNA: TGTGCCAGCAGCTTGGTCGGGACAGGGCTCTTGGAGGGCGAGCAGTACTTC
CDR3: CASSLVGTGLLEGEQYF

size: -
J: TRBJ1-4
D: -
V: TRBV4-1
DNA: TGCGCCAGCAGCCAAGGGACAGTGAACCGTGAAAAACTGTTTTTT
CDR3: CASSQGTVNREKLFF

size: -
J: TRBJ2-1
D: -
V: TRBV19
DNA: TGTGCCAGTAGTACGACGACCTCAGACCCAGGGCAGTTCTTC
CDR3: CASSTTTSDPGQFF

size: -
J: TRBJ2-7
D: TRBD2
V: TRBV6-6
DNA: TGTGCCGTTGGGACTAGCGGTACCTACGAGCAGTACTTC
CDR3: CAVGTSGTYEQYF

size: once
J: TRBJ2-1
D: -
V: TRBV27
DNA: TGTGCCAGCAGTCCGCCGGGCGATTCGGGTGAGCAGTTCTTC
CDR3: CASSPPGDSGEQFF

size: -
J: TRBJ2-7
D: -
V: TRBV7-9
DNA: TGTGCCAGCAGCTTAGTCGCACCAAGCTCCTACGAGCAGTACTTC
CDR3: CASSLVAPSSYEQYF

size: -
J: TRBJ2-7
D: -
V: TRBV7-2
DNA: TGTGCCAGCAGCTTAAGGCCTGGCTACGAGCAGTACTTC
CDR3: CASSLRPGYEQYF

size: -
J: TRBJ2-7
D: -
V: TRBV7-2
DNA: TGTGCCAGCAGCTCCGACCCGCATAACTACGAGCAGTACTTC
CDR3: CASSSDPHNYEQYF

size: -
J: TRBJ2-1
D: TRBD2
V: TRBV29-1
DNA: TGCAGCGTTGTGGGACTAGCGCCTAGCAATGAGCAGTTCTTC
CDR3: CSVVGLAPSNEQFF

size: -
J: TRBJ1-4
D: TRBD1
V: TRBV5-6
DNA: TGTGCCAGCAGCCTACAGGGGGCTAATGAAAAACTGTTTTTT
CDR3: CASSLQGANEKLFF

size: -
J: TRBJ2-1
D: -
V: TRBV27
DNA: TGTGCCAGCAGTCCCTACGGTAATGAGCAGTTCTTC
CDR3: CASSPYGNEQFF

size: -
J: TRBJ2-3
D: TRBD2
V: TRBV27
DNA: TGTGCCAGCAGTCCGGGACTAGTTTACGCAGATACGCAGTATTTT
CDR3: CASSPGLVYADTQYF

size: -
J: TRBJ2-4
D: -
V: TRBV6-1
DNA: TGTGCCAGCGGAAACCGGGAAGCCAAAAACATTCAGTACTTC
CDR3: CASGNREAKNIQYF

size: once
J: TRBJ2-7
D: -
V: TRBV27
DNA: TGTGCCAGTGGACTGGCGAGCTCCTACGAGCAGTACTTC
CDR3: CASGLASSYEQYF

size: -
J: TRBJ2-7
D: -
V: TRBV6-1
DNA: TGTGCCAGCAGTCGCGGACAGTTACTTTCCTACGAGCAGTACTTC
CDR3: CASSRGQLLSYEQYF

size: -
J: TRBJ1-5
D: -
V: TRBV2
DNA: TGTGCCAGCAGTGACTTTGTGGGCAATCAGCCCCAGCATTTT
CDR3: CASSDFVGNQPQHF

size: -
J: TRBJ2-1
D: TRBD2
V: TRBV4-3
DNA: TGCGCCAGCAGCCAAGACCCTCTAGCGGGAGGGCCCTACAATGAGCAGTTCTTC
CDR3: CASSQDPLAGGPYNEQFF

size: once
J: TRBJ2-7
D: -
V: TRBV6-1
DNA: TGTGCCAGCAGTGAGAGGCAGCCCTACGAGCAGTACTTC
CDR3: CASSERQPYEQYF

size: -
J: TRBJ2-1
D: -
V: TRBV4-3
DNA: TGCGCCAGCAGCCAAGATGGTGTTGGGGCGGGAAATGAGCAGTTCTTC
CDR3: CASSQDGVGAGNEQFF

size: -
J: TRBJ2-1
D: TRBD2
V: TRBV15
DNA: TGTGCCACCAGCAGCGGGGGGTTAATCTACAATGAGCAGTTCTTC
CDR3: CATSSGGLIYNEQFF

size: -
J: TRBJ1-6
D: -
V: TRBV6-5
DNA: TGTGCCAGCAGCCAGGAGCCGTATTCACCCCTCCACTTT
CDR3: CASSQEPYSPLHF

size: -
J: TRBJ1-1
D: -
V: TRBV6-6
DNA: TGTGCCAGCAGACCCCCCGGGTACACTGAAGCTTTCTTT
CDR3: CASRPPGYTEAFF

size: -
J: TRBJ1-2
D: -
V: TRBV6-5
DNA: TGTGCCAGCAGTTACTCGGCCCGGGAGGTGGGCTACACCTTC
CDR3: CASSYSAREVGYTF

size: -
J: TRBJ2-7
D: -
V: TRBV19
DNA: TGTGCCAGTAGTATAGACGCCGGGGTCGGCTACGAGCAGTACTTC
CDR3: CASSIDAGVGYEQYF

size: -
J: TRBJ1-3
D: TRBD1
V: TRBV5-5
DNA: TGTGCCAGCAGCTTGAGGGTGGCTCAGGGGGGCGGAAACACCATATATTTT
CDR3: CASSLRVAQGGGNTIYF

size: few
J: TRBJ2-7
D: TRBD1
V: TRBV5-6
DNA: TGTGCCAGCAGCTGGACAGGGAGTAGCTCCTACGAGCAGTACTTC
CDR3: CASSWTGSSSYEQYF

size: -
J: TRBJ2-1
D: TRBD1
V: TRBV6-1
DNA: TGTGCCAGCAGTGATGGGACAGGGGGCAGGGATGAGCAGTTCTTC
CDR3: CASSDGTGGRDEQFF

size: -
J: TRBJ2-7
D: -
V: TRBV5-4
DNA: TGTGCCAGCCGCTCCTGGGGCACATCCTACGAGCAGTACTTC
CDR3: CASRSWGTSYEQYF

size: -
J: TRBJ2-7
D: -
V: TRBV27
DNA: TGTGCCAGCAGTGCCAGACAGGACCCCTACGAGCAGTACTTC
CDR3: CASSARQDPYEQYF

size: -
J: TRBJ2-7
D: TRBD2
V: TRBV5-1
DNA: TGCGCCAGCAGCGGCAAGGGGGCGACTAGCGGGCTTATAGGCTACGAGCAGTACTTC
CDR3: CASSGKGATSGLIGYEQYF

size: -
J: TRBJ2-3
D: TRBD2
V: TRBV7-2
DNA: TGTGCCAGCAGTGCCAATAGCGGGAGGAGCACAGATACGCAGTATTTT
CDR3: CASSANSGRSTDTQYF

size: -
J: TRBJ2-5
D: TRBD2
V: TRBV7-8
DNA: TGTGCCAGCAGCGCTGGGACTAGCTCCTGGAGAGAGACCCAGTACTTC
CDR3: CASSAGTSSWRETQYF

size: -
J: TRBJ1-4
D: -
V: TRBV30
DNA: TGTGCCTGGGGGAGCAGTGCAACTAATGAAAAACTGTTTTTT
CDR3: CAWGSSATNEKLFF

size: -
J: TRBJ1-5
D: -
V: TRBV19
DNA: TGTGCCAGTAGTATGAAGTCTGTAAATCAGCCCCAGCATTTT
CDR3: CASSMKSVNQPQHF